The rows below give T cell receptor beta chains drawn from one sample of a study of cytomegalovirus exposure and HLA in healthy donors. Profiled with immunoSEQ multiplex PCR; TCRdb holds only in-frame clones, not every one. Seen here are about 76,000 clones, more than 60% observed once, and the top ten hold 12%. Sequences were obtained from PBMCs. The receptors here all came from a male donor in good health and CMV-seropositive. Both conserved end residues are part of each CDR3. D genes are given only for firm matches.

d_gene	v_gene	CDR3aa
TRBD1	TRBV15	CATSGTGSRQPQHF
-	TRBV28	CASSLGLSTIF
-	TRBV19	CASNNRESLLSNQPQHF
TRBD2	TRBV5-1	CASSPGLAGGGQETQYF
-	TRBV5-3	CARSLPSGYEQYF
TRBD1	TRBV28	CASTDRGTEAFF
TRBD2	TRBV9	CASSVSSGGAADTQYF
TRBD1	TRBV7-9	CASSLDPGGFYEQYF
-	TRBV9	CASSPQGQRAYEQYF
TRBD1	TRBV5-1	CASSSIDRAFYEQYF
TRBD2	TRBV7-9	CASSPIAGGSYEQYF
TRBD1	TRBV5-4	CASSQDRAETQYF
-	TRBV5-6	CASSLGIGGRYQETQYF
TRBD1	TRBV6-5	CASRTGESYTF
-	TRBV5-6	CASSLLSAEAFF
TRBD2	TRBV5-4	CASSPGGVTGELFF
TRBD1	TRBV28	CASSSTTGDYGYTF
TRBD1	TRBV5-6	CASSGGGTGPGQDTQYF
TRBD1	TRBV28	CATDRDTYEQYF
-	TRBV18	CASSPNWDSYEQYF
TRBD2	TRBV5-4	CASSLGLGGRADQTQYF
-	TRBV7-6	CASSLRSGRPHEQYF